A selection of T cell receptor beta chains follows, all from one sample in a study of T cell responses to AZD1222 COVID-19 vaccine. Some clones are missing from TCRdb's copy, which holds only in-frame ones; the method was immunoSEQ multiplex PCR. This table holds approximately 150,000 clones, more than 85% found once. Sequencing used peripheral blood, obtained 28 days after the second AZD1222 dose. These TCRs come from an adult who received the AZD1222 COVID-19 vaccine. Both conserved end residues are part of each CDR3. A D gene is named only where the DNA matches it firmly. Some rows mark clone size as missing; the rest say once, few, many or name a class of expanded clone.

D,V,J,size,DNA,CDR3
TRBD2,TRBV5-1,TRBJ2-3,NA,TGCGCCAGCACTCAAGCGGGGCACGACACAGATACGCAGTATTTT,CASTQAGHDTDTQYF
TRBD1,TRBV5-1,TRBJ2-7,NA,TGCGCCAGCAGCTTGGCACAGGGGGCCGATTCGAACGAGCAGTACTTC,CASSLAQGADSNEQYF
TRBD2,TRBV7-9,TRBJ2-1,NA,TGTGCCAGCTCCCCCGATAGCGGGAGAGCGGGTTCCTACAATGAGCAGTTCTTC,CASSPDSGRAGSYNEQFF
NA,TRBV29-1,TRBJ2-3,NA,TGCAGCGTTGTCGACATCGCAGATACGCAGTATTTT,CSVVDIADTQYF
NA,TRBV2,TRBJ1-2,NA,TGTGCCAGCAGTGAATCCGGGGGGCCGGTCTATGGCTACACCTTC,CASSESGGPVYGYTF
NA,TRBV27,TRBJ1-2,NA,TGTGCCAGCAGTTTATCCCAGGGATTTAACTATGGCTACACCTTC,CASSLSQGFNYGYTF
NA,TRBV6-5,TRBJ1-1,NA,TGTGCCAGCACCGCAATGGGCGCTGAAGCTTTCTTT,CASTAMGAEAFF
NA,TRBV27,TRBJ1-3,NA,TGTGCCAGCAGTTTATCAAGAGGAAACACCATATATTTT,CASSLSRGNTIYF
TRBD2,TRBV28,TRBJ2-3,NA,TGTGCCAGCAGTTCAGTACTAGCGGGAGCCCCCCTTAGCACAGATACGCAGTATTTT,CASSSVLAGAPLSTDTQYF
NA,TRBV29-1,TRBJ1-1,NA,TGCAGCGTTGAATCGGTAGTTGTGGCAAAAGCTTTCTTT,CSVESVVVAKAFF
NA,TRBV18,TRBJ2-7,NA,TGTGCCAGCTCAAGTCGCATGAGGGTCCAAGGCAGTCATTCCTACGAGCAGTACTTC,CASSSRMRVQGSHSYEQYF
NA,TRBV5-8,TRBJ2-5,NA,TGTGCCAGCAGCGGGGGCCGACTACACCAAGAGACCCAGTACTTC,CASSGGRLHQETQYF
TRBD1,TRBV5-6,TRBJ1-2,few,TGTGCCAGCAGCCCCCCGGGGACAGACTATGGCTACACCTTC,CASSPPGTDYGYTF
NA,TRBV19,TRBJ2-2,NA,TGTGCCAGTAGTTTCCCATCCGGGGAGCTGTTTTTT,CASSFPSGELFF
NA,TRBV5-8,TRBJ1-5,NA,TGTGCCAGCAGCTTATCGGGGGGGGGCAATCAGCCCCAGCATTTT,CASSLSGGGNQPQHF
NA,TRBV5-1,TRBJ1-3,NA,TGCGCCAGCAGCCTGGACGACGGAAACACCATATATTTT,CASSLDDGNTIYF
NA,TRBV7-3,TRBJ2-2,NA,TGTGCCAGCAGCTTATACCGGTCGAGTGGCAACGGGGAGCTGTTTTTT,CASSLYRSSGNGELFF